The subject of this entry is one T cell receptor beta chain. A junction end diverges from the germline sequence, so it may reflect a read error. The data are from a study of blood T cells in healthy people across ages. Sample-barcoded 5' priming and a J-beta primer mix drove a second PCR of 7 to 11 cycles. TCRdb processed the 5' RACE reads anew with MiXCR; each CDR3 protein has one entry. Among under 1,100,000 distinct CDR3 sequences, approximately 25% were seen once, and the ten largest hold about 0.72%. CDR1 KGHDR and CDR2 SFDVKD come from the germline V gene. This CDR3 has 16 amino acids. The sample also formed part of further work on T cells of mothers and their children.

Sequenced material: blood. This TCR was recovered from a girl aged 2-9 years in good health. This chain uses TRBV24-1 with TRBJ2-2, with no clear D. The DNA of the CDR3 is TGTGCCACCAGCGATTCATGGACGGCGAACACCGGGGAGCTGTTTTTT. Its translation is CATSDSWTANTGELFF.